Listed here are 30 T cell receptor beta chains from one sample, sequenced in a study of spatial heterogeneity in lung cancer (dated by TCRdb to about 2019). This specimen's time point label, per the study, means: sample taken at primary tumor resection. Whole RNA extracted from tumor and nontumor lung tissue, or from cryopreserved PBMC samples, was used for TCR sequencing without cell sorting. Libraries were made using 5' RACE. Sequenced using a NextSeq 500. TCRdb reanalyzed the raw reads on its own, using fastp at Q25 for trimming and MiXCR for clone calling, and kept in-frame beta chains. Identical CDR3 protein sequences are pooled into one entry, listed with their most common genes and DNA. This sample comprises about 85,000 distinct CDR3 sequences, 15% to 25% of them detected only once. The ten top clones hold 6.2% of the sample. The sequences come from PBMCs, collected at surgery. All receptors derive from a male donor with early-stage non-small cell lung cancer.

This clonotype was seen more than once but under ten times. The chain recombines TRBV2 with TRBJ1-5; maybe TRBD1 (6 bases). This CDR3 region has 15 residues. V lost 6 bases, J lost 4 bases, and 16 bases lay in between. In germline, CDR1 is SNHLY, CDR2 FYNNEI. CDR3 loop: CASRKEDSSNQPQHF. The CDR3 region has the DNA TGTGCCAGCAGGAAAGAGGACAGCTCAAATCAGCCCCAGCATTTT.

This clonotype was counted many times. The chain carries TRBV7-9 and TRBJ2-2; D not certain. The CDR3 has 13 residues. V lost 5 bases to trimming and J lost 6 bases, with 10 bases between them. Germline CDR1 is SEHNR and CDR2 is FQNEAQ (reference sequence). CDR3 loop: CASSLAYAGELFF. Written as DNA, the CDR3 is TGTGCCAGCAGCCTGGCCTACGCCGGGGAGCTGTTTTTT.

This chain uses TRBV27 with TRBJ2-7; perhaps D is TRBD1 or TRBD2 (5 bases each). Trimming removed 4 bases at V and 4 bases at J, with 14 bases between. The V gene's germline CDR1 is MNHEY and CDR2 SMNVEV (reference sequence). The CDR3 covers 14 residues. CDR3: CASSSGAWGYEQYF. Here the CDR3 DNA reads TGTGCCAGCAGTTCCGGCGCCTGGGGGTACGAGCAGTACTTC.

The chain couples TRBV7-2 to TRBJ2-1; the D gene could be TRBD1 or TRBD2 (6 bases each). V was pared by 5 bases and J by 7 bases, with 21 bases between. Germline V gene sequence: CDR1 SGHTA, CDR2 FQGNSA. This CDR3 comprises 16 residues. Here the CDR3 reads CASSQGGLPEGNEQFF. The DNA for the CDR3 is TGTGCCAGCAGCCAAGGGGGGCTCCCCGAAGGAAATGAGCAGTTCTTC.

J is TRBJ2-4 and V is TRBV19; the D is unclear. The CDR3 is 14 amino acids. CDR1 and CDR2 (germline): LNHDA, SQIVND (reference sequence). Trimming removed 3 bases at V and 2 bases at J, with 8 bases between. In DNA, the CDR3 is TGTGCCAGTAGTATGACTCAGACCAAAAACATTCAGTACTTC. Translated: CASSMTQTKNIQYF.

CDR3 protein: CASSLVADSYEQYF. CDR3 DNA sequence: TGCGCCAGCAGCTTGGTGGCGGACTCCTACGAGCAGTACTTC. The V and J genes are TRBV5-1 and TRBJ2-7; D is unresolved. This CDR3 comprises 14 residues. V lost 0 bases to trimming and J lost 0 bases, with 7 bases between them. The V gene's germline CDR1 is SGHRS and CDR2 YFSETQ.

This clonotype was observed a handful of times. V gene TRBV19 combines with J gene TRBJ1-1; D may be TRBD1 (5 bases). The V gene lost 3 bases and the J gene lost 2 bases, with 10 bases spanning the gap. The germline V gene encodes CDR1 LNHDA and CDR2 SQIVND (reference sequence). The CDR3 has 14 amino acids. CDR3 sequence reads: CASSMLGVNTEAFF. In DNA form, the CDR3 reads TGTGCCAGTAGTATGCTGGGGGTAAACACTGAAGCTTTCTTT.

This clonotype was counted a few times. V gene TRBV19 combines with J gene TRBJ1-5; D not certain. The CDR3 is 12 amino acids. Germline CDR1 reads LNHDA; CDR2 reads SQIVND (reference sequence). V lost 3 bases to trimming and J lost 4 bases, with 4 bases between them. Written as DNA, the CDR3 is TGTGCCAGTAGTATCATGAATCAGCCCCAGCATTTT. Its translation is CASSIMNQPQHF.

This clonotype was observed a few times. This chain joins TRBV6-2 or TRBV6-3 and TRBJ2-1, with 8 nucleotides matching TRBD2. The germline CDR1 and CDR2 sequences are MNHEY and SVGEGT. CDR3 length equals 16 residues. V shed 2 bases, J shed 7 bases, and the junction held 10 bases outside the gene matches. The CDR3 DNA reads as TGTGCCAGCAGTTACCCGGCGGGGGGCCTTGGAAATGAGCAGTTCTTC. Its protein is CASSYPAGGLGNEQFF.

The rearrangement uses TRBV27 and TRBJ1-2, with D perhaps matching TRBD1 (6 bases). This CDR3 comprises 13 residues. V was shortened by 2 bases and J by 3 bases, with 7 bases between the two germline ends. CDR1 MNHEY and CDR2 SMNVEV come from the germline V gene (reference sequence). The CDR3 reads CASSLKGDYGYTF. DNA for the CDR3: TGTGCCAGCAGTTTAAAGGGGGACTATGGCTACACCTTC.

The V call is TRBV27, the J call TRBJ2-3; the match to TRBD2 covers 9 bases. The V gene end was trimmed by 5 bases and the J gene end by 1 base; junction bases not matched to a gene: 4. The CDR3 is 15 residues long. CDR1 and CDR2 (germline): MNHEY, SMNVEV (reference sequence). The CDR3 coding sequence is TGTGCCAGCAGTAGAGCGGGGGGCCGCACAGATACGCAGTATTTT. Encoded protein: CASSRAGGRTDTQYF.

This clonotype came up many times. This sequence joins TRBV4-3 and TRBJ2-6, with D hard to call. This CDR3 comprises 17 residues. The V gene's germline CDR1 is LGHNA and CDR2 YSLEER. Trimming removed 3 bases from V and 0 bases from J, with 12 bases in between. CDR3 in DNA: TGCGCCAGCAGCCAGTCGGACGGAAACTCTGGGGCCAACGTCCTGACTTTC. This translates into CASSQSDGNSGANVLTF.

The CDR3 nucleotides read TGTGCCAGCAGCTTAGGGTGGGGGGAAGAGACCCAGTACTTC. This translates into CASSLGWGEETQYF. V usage is TRBV11-2 and J usage is TRBJ2-5, with a weak D call TRBD2 (6 bases). This CDR3 is 14 amino acids long. The V and J ends lost 1 base and 3 bases respectively, with 9 bases between them. CDR1 and CDR2 from the germline V gene are SGHAT and FQNNGV.

This clonotype was seen only a few times. V is TRBV6-2 or TRBV6-3 and J is TRBJ1-1; tentatively, D is TRBD1 (5 bases). Trimming removed 5 bases at V and 1 base at J, with 17 bases between. The CDR3 extends over 16 amino acids. The germline V gene has CDR1 MNHEY and CDR2 SVGEGT. CDR3 sequence reads: CASSGRATRANTEAFF. The DNA of the CDR3 is TGTGCCAGCAGTGGCAGGGCTACTCGTGCGAACACTGAAGCTTTCTTT.

This sequence joins TRBV5-4 and TRBJ1-3; D remains unclear. The germline V gene encodes CDR1 SGHNT and CDR2 YYREEE (reference sequence). V shed 0 bases and J shed 0 bases, with 13 bases lying between them. The CDR3 covers 17 residues. The CDR3 spells CASSLEVPGTSGNTIYF. CDR3 bases: TGTGCCAGCAGCTTGGAGGTGCCGGGAACCTCTGGAAACACCATATATTTT.

This clonotype showed up just a few times. The genes are TRBV5-1 and TRBJ1-3; D remains unclear. CDR1 SGHRS and CDR2 YFSETQ come from the germline V gene. This CDR3 region has 16 residues. Trimming removed 0 bases at V and 2 bases at J, with 12 bases between. The CDR3 loop reads CASSLDGRLAGNTIYF. The CDR3 DNA reads as TGCGCCAGCAGCTTGGACGGAAGATTAGCTGGAAACACCATATATTTT.

Only a few counts were recorded for this clonotype. CDR3 protein: CASSKSGTQYF. In nucleotides, the CDR3 is TGTGCCAGCAGCAAGTCCGGTACGCAGTATTTT. The rearrangement links TRBV9 to TRBJ2-3, with unresolved D. Germline CDR1 and CDR2: SGDLS and YYNGEE. Deletions cut 4 bases from V and 8 bases from J, with 8 bases between. This CDR3 comprises 11 residues. Full variable domain (rest looked up from reference TRBV9 and TRBJ2-3): DSGVTQTPKHLITATGQRVTLRCSPRSGDLSVYWYQQSLDQGLQFLIQYYNGEERAKGNILERFSAQQFPDLHSELNLSSLELGDSALYFCASSKSGTQYFGPGTRLTVL.

The rearrangement uses TRBV28 and TRBJ2-7; D may be TRBD2 (6 bases). Germline V CDR1 and CDR2: MDHEN, SYDVKM. V gave up 6 bases and J gave up 3 bases, with 21 bases separating them. This CDR3 is 16 amino acids long. The CDR3 nucleotides are TGTGCCAGCAGACTTTATGCCCGGGACTTTAACTACGAGCAGTACTTC. It codes for CASRLYARDFNYEQYF.

This clonotype occurred a few times. V is TRBV4-2 and J is TRBJ2-3; TRBD2 aligns across 13 bases. The V segment lost 4 bases and the J segment 6 bases; nucleotides outside the gene matches: 4. From germline, CDR1 is LGHNA and CDR2 YNFKEQ. The CDR3 is made up of 15 amino acids. CDR3 DNA: TGTGCCAGCAGCCGCGGGACTAGCGGGGAGGATACGCAGTATTTT. Encoded protein: CASSRGTSGEDTQYF.

The chain joins TRBV7-9 to TRBJ1-1, with D hard to call. V was pared by 2 bases and J by 1 base, with 8 bases between. CDR1 is SEHNR, CDR2 FQNEAQ, per germline (reference sequence). This CDR3 comprises 14 residues. This CDR3 is CASSLLHSNTEAFF. For the CDR3, the DNA is TGTGCCAGCAGCTTATTACACTCGAACACTGAAGCTTTCTTT.

This sequence joins TRBV6-2 or TRBV6-3 and TRBJ2-7; D is perhaps TRBD2 (6 bases). Germline lookup yields CDR1 MNHEY and CDR2 SVGEGT. This CDR3 region has 13 residues. V was trimmed by 3 bases and J by 4 bases, leaving 10 bases between them. CDR3 DNA sequence: TGTGCCAGCAGTTATATGGGGGGATACGAGCAGTACTTC. It is translated as CASSYMGGYEQYF.

This clonotype was seen more than once but under ten times. V usage is TRBV29-1 and J usage is TRBJ1-2; TRBD1 aligns across 10 bases. This CDR3 region has 13 residues. CDR1 SQVTM and CDR2 ANQGSEA come from the germline V gene. After removal of 6 bases from V and 2 bases from J, the junction contained 3 bases not matched to a gene. CDR3 region: CSVDRGKNYGYTF. For the CDR3, the DNA is TGCAGCGTGGACAGGGGGAAGAACTATGGCTACACCTTC.

There are many counts of this clonotype. The rearrangement uses TRBV6-5 and TRBJ2-7, with D perhaps matching TRBD2 (5 bases). V was shortened by 6 bases and J by 0 bases, with 6 bases between the two germline ends. The germline V gene has CDR1 MNHEY and CDR2 SVGAGI. CDR3 length: 12 amino acids. The CDR3 nucleotides are TGTGCCAGCAGACGGGACTCCTACGAGCAGTACTTC. It encodes CASRRDSYEQYF.

This clonotype was detected only a few times. V gene TRBV6-2 or TRBV6-3 combines with J gene TRBJ1-1; maybe TRBD1 (6 bases). Germline CDR1 is MNHEY and CDR2 is SVGEGT. This CDR3 comprises 15 residues. The ends were cut back, 7 bases at V and 2 bases at J, with 17 bases in the middle. The CDR3 protein is CASTRTVNRNTEAFF. DNA of the CDR3: TGTGCCAGCACCAGGACAGTCAACCGAAACACTGAAGCTTTCTTT.

This chain uses TRBV4-2 with TRBJ2-7; perhaps TRBD2 as D (5 bases). The CDR3 totals 12 residues. Germline CDR1 is LGHNA and CDR2 is YNFKEQ. V shed 0 bases and J shed 12 bases, with 12 bases lying between them. This chain's CDR3 is CASSQDSGNLYF. CDR3 nucleotides: TGTGCCAGCAGCCAAGACTCCGGGAACTTGTACTTC.

The sample holds a few counts of this clonotype. The chain employs TRBV25-1 and TRBJ2-2; 7 positions agree with TRBD2. The CDR3 is made up of 15 amino acids. Trimming at V came to 1 base and at J to 4 bases, leaving 3 bases not matched to a gene. Germline V lookup: CDR1 MGHDK, CDR2 SYGVNS. The CDR3 bases are TGTGCCAGCAGTGAATCGGGGGGATTCACCGGGGAGCTGTTTTTT. Its protein is CASSESGGFTGELFF.

The chain carries TRBV7-6 and TRBJ2-7, with 10 bases that match TRBD2. CDR3 length equals 17 residues. Germline trimming cut 4 bases from V and 5 bases from J; bases unmatched to any gene: 14. Germline assignment: CDR1 SGHVS and CDR2 FNYEAQ. Here the CDR3 reads CASSSEGLAGVGNEQYF. In nucleotides, the CDR3 is TGTGCCAGCAGCTCCGAGGGTCTAGCGGGAGTCGGCAACGAGCAGTACTTC.

This chain links TRBV5-1 with TRBJ1-6, with 8 bases matching TRBD1. Looked up from germline, CDR1 is SGHRS and CDR2 is YFSETQ. J lost 7 bases, V lost 0 bases, and 0 bases had no gene match. This CDR3 spans 14 amino acids. In DNA, the CDR3 is TGCGCCAGCAGCTTGGGGACAGGGAATTCACCCCTCCACTTT. Encoded protein: CASSLGTGNSPLHF.

The chain recombines TRBV6-6 with TRBJ1-5; 8 bases align to TRBD1. The CDR3 covers 14 residues. The germline gives CDR1 MNHNY, CDR2 SVGAGI (reference sequence). V lost 6 bases, J lost 7 bases, and 8 bases stayed unmatched. This CDR3 reads CASSRQGAGQPQHF. The CDR3, as DNA: TGTGCCAGCAGCCGTCAGGGGGCCGGACAGCCCCAGCATTTT.

This clonotype has just a few counts. This rearrangement joins TRBV28 to TRBJ2-7; 13 bases line up with TRBD2. CDR3 length: 18 amino acids. Losses at the gene ends were 1 base for V and 12 bases for J; bases not matched to a gene: 18. Germline CDR1 MDHEN, CDR2 SYDVKM. In DNA, the CDR3 is TGTGCCAGCAGTTTATCAATAGGACTAGCGGGAGAAGCTCTCTTTCCGTACTTC. It yields the protein CASSLSIGLAGEALFPYF.